Shown below are 12 T cell receptor beta chains from a single sample sequenced in a study of OX40 agonist ivuxolimab in advanced cancers. Method: immunoSEQ multiplex PCR; TCRdb's copy keeps in-frame clones and lacks some. The data hold tens of thousands of clones, with 90% observed a single time. The specimen comprised CD4+ or CD8+ T cells sorted from blood, sampled in a trial of the OX40 agonist ivuxolimab. The origin of the receptors is an adult with an advanced solid tumor such as melanoma, head and neck, liver or kidney cancer.

The V call is TRBV5-1, the J call TRBJ2-7; no clear D gene. The CDR3 is made up of 13 amino acids. Per the germline V gene, CDR1 is SGHRS and CDR2 is YFSETQ. Trimming cost V 7 bases and J 0 bases, with 11 bases left between them. CDR3 loop: CASRAESSYEQYF. As DNA, the CDR3 is TGCGCCAGCCGCGCGGAGAGCTCCTACGAGCAGTACTTC.

This chain links TRBV25-1 with TRBJ1-5; no clear D gene. The germline V gene has CDR1 MGHDK and CDR2 SYGVNS. Trimming took 4 bases from V and 0 from J, leaving 10 bases between them. CDR3 length equals 15 residues. CDR3 nucleotides: TGTGCCAGCAGTGTCGGACCGGGTAGCAATCAGCCCCAGCATTTT. Amino acid sequence: CASSVGPGSNQPQHF.

The chain is built from TRBV9 and TRBJ2-2; unclear D gene. V was shortened by 4 bases and J by 0 bases, with 7 bases between the two germline ends. The CDR3 contains 14 residues. Germline values: CDR1 SGDLS, CDR2 YYNGEE. As DNA, the CDR3 is TGTGCCAGCAGCCCTCCCCCGAACACCGGGGAGCTGTTTTTT. The encoded protein is CASSPPPNTGELFF.

This chain uses TRBV25-1 with TRBJ2-7; D perhaps matches TRBD1 (6 bases). Looked up from germline, CDR1 is MGHDK and CDR2 is SYGVNS. The CDR3 runs 18 residues. The V end lost 4 bases, the J end lost 0 bases, and 22 bases lay between the germline ends. CDR3 in amino acids: CASSGGQLRVDFSYEQYF. CDR3 sequence (DNA): TGTGCCAGCAGTGGTGGACAGCTAAGGGTAGATTTCTCCTACGAGCAGTACTTC.

The chain carries TRBV7-6 and TRBJ1-6; tentatively, D is TRBD1 (5 bases). The CDR3 runs 15 residues. V was pared by 1 base and J by 3 bases, with 7 bases between. CDR1 and CDR2 from the germline V gene are SGHVS and FNYEAQ. DNA of the CDR3: TGTGCCAGCAGCTTAGGCAGGGACTATAATTCACCCCTCCACTTT. Its protein is CASSLGRDYNSPLHF.

The chain combines TRBV27 with TRBJ1-1, with 7 bases lining up with TRBD1. The V segment lost 0 bases and the J segment 1 base; nucleotides outside the gene matches: 2. CDR3 length: 15 amino acids. Germline V gives CDR1 MNHEY, CDR2 SMNVEV (reference sequence). DNA for the CDR3: TGTGCCAGCAGTTTATCGAGGGGGCGGAACACTGAAGCTTTCTTT. Translated, it gives CASSLSRGRNTEAFF.

The V and J genes are TRBV10-2 and TRBJ1-1, with D uncertain. Germline CDR1 and CDR2: WSHSY and SAAADI. The CDR3 sequence is 13 residues long. The V end lost 8 bases, the J end lost 4 bases, and 14 bases lay between the germline ends. For the CDR3, the DNA is TGCGCCAGCCAGACTGAGTGGGGCACTGAAGCTTTCTTT. Its translation: CASQTEWGTEAFF.

The chain uses TRBV27 and TRBJ2-7, with 8 bases identical to TRBD1. This CDR3 spans 15 amino acids. Losses at the gene ends were 2 bases for V and 2 bases for J; bases not matched to a gene: 5. Germline lookup yields CDR1 MNHEY and CDR2 SMNVEV (reference sequence). The CDR3 spells CASSLRTGFAYEQYF. Written as DNA, the CDR3 is TGTGCCAGCAGTTTAAGGACAGGGTTCGCCTACGAGCAGTACTTC.

CDR3 in amino acids: CASSQAGPDTQYF. The CDR3 DNA sequence: TGTGCCAGCAGCCAAGCGGGACCAGATACGCAGTATTTT. This chain uses TRBV4-2 with TRBJ2-3; TRBD1 or TRBD2 may be the D gene (5 bases each). Trimming removed 1 base from V and 4 bases from J, with 6 bases in between. Looked up from germline, CDR1 is LGHNA and CDR2 is YNFKEQ. The CDR3 length is 13 residues.

The chain uses TRBV27 and TRBJ2-7, with D tentatively TRBD2 (5 bases). This CDR3 region has 15 residues. Germline V gene lookup returns CDR1 MNHEY and CDR2 SMNVEV (reference sequence). Trimming removed 4 bases at V and 1 base at J, with 14 bases between. Here the CDR3 DNA reads TGTGCCAGCAGTTGGTCCAGCGGAGCTTCCTACGAGCAGTACTTC. It is translated as CASSWSSGASYEQYF.

Details on this clone: At the DNA level, this CDR3 is encoded by other sequences in the same sample as well. The genes are TRBV27 and TRBJ2-7; TRBD1 matches at 11 bases. Trimming took 3 bases from V and 3 from J; bases not matched to a gene: 1. CDR1 is MNHEY and CDR2 is SMNVEV in the germline V gene (reference sequence). The length of the CDR3 is 14 residues. The CDR3 DNA follows: TGTGCCAGCAGTTTCGGGACAGGGGGCTACGAGCAGTACTTC. The encoded protein is CASSFGTGGYEQYF.

The chain employs TRBV30 and TRBJ1-5, with D hard to call. V was trimmed by 2 bases and J by 1 base, leaving 6 bases between them. The CDR3 has 13 residues. Per germline, CDR1 GTSNPN and CDR2 SVGIG (reference sequence). The DNA of the CDR3 is TGTGCCTGGAGTATGGGGAGCAATCAGCCCCAGCATTTT. As protein: CAWSMGSNQPQHF.